Sequencing of this T cell receptor (beta chain) was carried out in a study of blood T cells in healthy people across ages. V was clipped by 7 bases and J by 7 bases, with 16 bases between them. There are 14 residues in the CDR3. CDR1 and CDR2 from the germline V gene are MDHEN and SYDVKM. Total RNA amounts of at least 6 micrograms were extracted per sample. A second 7 to 11 cycle PCR used barcoded and J-beta primers. TCRdb re-called the 5' RACE reads with MiXCR, one entry per CDR3 protein. The sample includes about 650,000 distinct CDR3 sequences, under 65% of them seen just once. Sequenced: blood. V and J are TRBV28 and TRBJ1-4; a weak D match, TRBD1 (6 bases). This receptor was identified in an elderly woman in good health. The CDR3: CASIQGGVSEKLFF. The DNA for the CDR3 is TGTGCCAGCATACAGGGAGGAGTTAGTGAAAAACTGTTTTTT.